This TCR beta chain was retrieved from a study of T-cell reconstitution after alpha-beta-depleted transplantation in children. As it was prepared, the TCRbeta library received unique molecular identifiers. Via MiXCR, TCRdb re-called the PCR reads, giving one row per CDR3 protein. The sample lists about a million distinct CDR3 sequences, roughly 29% occurring once. Trimming took 4 bases from V and 8 from J; bases not matched to a gene: 8. Germline V gene sequence: CDR1 MNHEY, CDR2 SVGEGT. The CDR3 consists of 15 residues. As to this clonotype: The antigen remains unidentified.

General observations from the study: After transplant, high TCRbeta diversity at day 60 in some patients arose from surviving recipient T cells and thymic progenitors. Among T cells one year after transplant, newly produced cells accounted for most counts and diversity. After transplant, at about two months, alpha-beta T cells were reportedly derived from several hundred expanded graft clones.

The specimen comprised PBMCs, mostly from graft donor cells, sampled 360 days after TCRalphabeta/CD19-depleted stem cell transplant. J is TRBJ2-1 and V is TRBV6-2 or TRBV6-3; 10 bases align to TRBD1. The receptor was derived from a boy in the first two years of life who had a stem cell transplant for SCID, so the T cells may come from the graft donor. CDR3 residues: CASSLDRGASDEQFF. The CDR3 bases are TGTGCCAGCAGTTTGGACAGGGGGGCGTCGGATGAGCAGTTCTTC.